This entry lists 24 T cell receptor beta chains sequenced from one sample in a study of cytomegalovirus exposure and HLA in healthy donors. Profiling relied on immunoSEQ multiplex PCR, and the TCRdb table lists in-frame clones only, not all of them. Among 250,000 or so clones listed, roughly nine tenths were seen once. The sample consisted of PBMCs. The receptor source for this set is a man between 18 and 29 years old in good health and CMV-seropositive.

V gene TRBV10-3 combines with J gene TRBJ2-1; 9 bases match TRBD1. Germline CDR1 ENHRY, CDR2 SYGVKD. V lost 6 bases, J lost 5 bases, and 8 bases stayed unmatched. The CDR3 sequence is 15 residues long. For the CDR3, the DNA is TGTGCCATCAGGAACCCGGGACAGGGCAACAATGAGCAGTTCTTC. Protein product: CAIRNPGQGNNEQFF.

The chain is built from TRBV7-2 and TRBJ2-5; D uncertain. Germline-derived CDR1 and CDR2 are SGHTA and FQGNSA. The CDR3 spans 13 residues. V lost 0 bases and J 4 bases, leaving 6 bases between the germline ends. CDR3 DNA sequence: TGTGCCAGCAGCTTAGCCGCCCCAGAGACCCAGTACTTC. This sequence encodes CASSLAAPETQYF.

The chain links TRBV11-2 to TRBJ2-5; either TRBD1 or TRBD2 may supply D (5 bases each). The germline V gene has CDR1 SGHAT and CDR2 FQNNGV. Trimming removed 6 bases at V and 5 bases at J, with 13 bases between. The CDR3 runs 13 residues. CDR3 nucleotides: TGTGCCAGCAGTTGGGGGTCGATGGAGACCCAGTACTTC. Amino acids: CASSWGSMETQYF.

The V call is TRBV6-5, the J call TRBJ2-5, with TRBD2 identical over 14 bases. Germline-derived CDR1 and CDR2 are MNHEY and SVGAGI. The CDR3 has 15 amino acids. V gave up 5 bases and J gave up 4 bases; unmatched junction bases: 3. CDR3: CASSLGTSGRETQYF. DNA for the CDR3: TGTGCCAGCAGTCTCGGGACTAGCGGGAGAGAGACCCAGTACTTC.

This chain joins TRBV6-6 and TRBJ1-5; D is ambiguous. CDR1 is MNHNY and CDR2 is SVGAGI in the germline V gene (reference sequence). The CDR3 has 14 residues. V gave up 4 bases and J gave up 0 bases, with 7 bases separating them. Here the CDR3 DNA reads TGTGCCAGCAGTTGGACGTCTAGCAATCAGCCCCAGCATTTT. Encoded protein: CASSWTSSNQPQHF.

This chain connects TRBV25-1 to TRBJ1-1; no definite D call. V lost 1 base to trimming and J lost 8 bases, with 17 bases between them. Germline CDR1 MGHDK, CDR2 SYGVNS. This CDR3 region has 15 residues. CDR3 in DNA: TGTGCCAGCAGTGAATTCGACGGCGGGTCAGCGGAAGCTTTCTTT. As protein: CASSEFDGGSAEAFF.

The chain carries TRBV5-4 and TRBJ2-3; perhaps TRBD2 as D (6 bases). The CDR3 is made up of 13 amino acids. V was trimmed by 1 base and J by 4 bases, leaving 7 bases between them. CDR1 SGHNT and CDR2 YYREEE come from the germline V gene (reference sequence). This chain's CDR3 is CASSLTGADTQYF. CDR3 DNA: TGTGCCAGCAGCTTGACGGGAGCAGATACGCAGTATTTT.

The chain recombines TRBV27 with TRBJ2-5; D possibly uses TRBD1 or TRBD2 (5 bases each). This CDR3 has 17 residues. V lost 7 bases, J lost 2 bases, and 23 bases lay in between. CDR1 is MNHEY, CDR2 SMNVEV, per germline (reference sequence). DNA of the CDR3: TGTGCCAGCACTCCCGTCGGCCCCGGGACGGTGCAAGAGACCCAGTACTTC. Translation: CASTPVGPGTVQETQYF.

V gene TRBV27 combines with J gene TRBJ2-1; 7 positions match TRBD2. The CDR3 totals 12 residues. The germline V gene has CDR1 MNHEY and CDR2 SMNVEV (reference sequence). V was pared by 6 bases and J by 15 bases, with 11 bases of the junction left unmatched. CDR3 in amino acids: CASRPLGGSMFF. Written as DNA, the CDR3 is TGTGCCAGCAGGCCCCTAGGCGGGAGTATGTTCTTC.

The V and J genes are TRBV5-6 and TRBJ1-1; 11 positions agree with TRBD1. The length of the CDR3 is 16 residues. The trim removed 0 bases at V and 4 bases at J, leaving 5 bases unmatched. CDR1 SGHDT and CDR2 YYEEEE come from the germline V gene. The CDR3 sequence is CASSLVGQGVVTEAFF. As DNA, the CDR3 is TGTGCCAGCAGCTTGGTGGGACAGGGGGTGGTCACTGAAGCTTTCTTT. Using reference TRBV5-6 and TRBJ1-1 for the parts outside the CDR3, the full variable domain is DAGVTQSPTHLIKTRGQQVTLRCSPKSGHDTVSWYQQALGQGPQFIFQYYEEEERQRGNFPDRFSGHQFPNYSSELNVNALLLGDSALYLCASSLVGQGVVTEAFFGQGTRLTVV.

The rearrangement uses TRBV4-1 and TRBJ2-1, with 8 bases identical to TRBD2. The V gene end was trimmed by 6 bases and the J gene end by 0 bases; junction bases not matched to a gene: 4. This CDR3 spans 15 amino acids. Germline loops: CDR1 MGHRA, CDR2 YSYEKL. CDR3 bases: TGCGCCAGCAGGATCAGCGGGAGCTCCTACAATGAGCAGTTCTTC. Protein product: CASRISGSSYNEQFF.

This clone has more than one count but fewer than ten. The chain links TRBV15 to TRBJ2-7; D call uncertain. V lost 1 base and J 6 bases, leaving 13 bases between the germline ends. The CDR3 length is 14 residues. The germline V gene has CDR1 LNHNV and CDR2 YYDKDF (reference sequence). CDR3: CATSRVGSDTEQYF. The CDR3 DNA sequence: TGTGCCACCAGCAGAGTCGGTTCAGACACCGAGCAGTACTTC.

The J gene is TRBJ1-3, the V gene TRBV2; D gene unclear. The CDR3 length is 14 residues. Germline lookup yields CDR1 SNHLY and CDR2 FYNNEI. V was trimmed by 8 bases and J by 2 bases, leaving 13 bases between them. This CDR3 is CASGGRDPGNTIYF. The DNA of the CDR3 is TGTGCCAGCGGTGGTCGGGATCCTGGAAACACCATATATTTT.

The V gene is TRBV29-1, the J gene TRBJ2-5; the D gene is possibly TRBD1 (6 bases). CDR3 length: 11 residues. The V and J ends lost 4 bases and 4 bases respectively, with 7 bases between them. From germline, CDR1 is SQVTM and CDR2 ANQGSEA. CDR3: CSVVRGETQYF. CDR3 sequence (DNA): TGCAGCGTTGTCAGGGGAGAGACCCAGTACTTC.

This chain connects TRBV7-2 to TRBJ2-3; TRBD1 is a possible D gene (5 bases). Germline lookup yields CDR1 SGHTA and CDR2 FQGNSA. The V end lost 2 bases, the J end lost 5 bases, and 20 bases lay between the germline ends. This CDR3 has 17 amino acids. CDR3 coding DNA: TGTGCCAGCAGCTTAAGGTTTGTGACAGCGTCAGGAGATACGCAGTATTTT. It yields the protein CASSLRFVTASGDTQYF.

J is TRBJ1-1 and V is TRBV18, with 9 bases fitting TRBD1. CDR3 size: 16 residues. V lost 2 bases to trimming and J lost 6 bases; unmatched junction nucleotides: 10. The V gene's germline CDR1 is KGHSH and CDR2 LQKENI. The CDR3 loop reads CASSPAGTGSGAEAFF. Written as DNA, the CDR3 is TGTGCCAGCTCACCAGCCGGGACAGGGAGCGGCGCTGAAGCTTTCTTT.

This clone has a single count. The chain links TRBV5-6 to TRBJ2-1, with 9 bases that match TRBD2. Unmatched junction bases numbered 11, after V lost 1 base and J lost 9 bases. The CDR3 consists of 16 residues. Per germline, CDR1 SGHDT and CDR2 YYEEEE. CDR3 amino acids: CASSLQVAGVWGEQFF. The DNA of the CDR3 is TGTGCCAGCAGCTTGCAAGTAGCGGGAGTTTGGGGTGAGCAGTTCTTC.

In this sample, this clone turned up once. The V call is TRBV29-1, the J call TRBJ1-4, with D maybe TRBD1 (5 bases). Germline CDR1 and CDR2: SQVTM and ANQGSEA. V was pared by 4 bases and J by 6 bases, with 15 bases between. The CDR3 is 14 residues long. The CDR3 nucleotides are TGCAGCGTTGGGGCTTGGCAGGGAGATGAAAAACTGTTTTTT. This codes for CSVGAWQGDEKLFF.

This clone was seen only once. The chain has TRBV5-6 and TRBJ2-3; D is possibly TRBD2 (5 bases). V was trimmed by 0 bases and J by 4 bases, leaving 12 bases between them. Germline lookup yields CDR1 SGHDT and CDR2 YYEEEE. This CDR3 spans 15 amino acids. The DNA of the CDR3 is TGTGCCAGCAGCTTGGGGAGCGGTTGGGCAGATACGCAGTATTTT. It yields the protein CASSLGSGWADTQYF.

The CDR3 reads CASSELAGTPNEQFF. In nucleotides, the CDR3 is TGTGCCAGCAGTGAATTAGCGGGAACTCCCAATGAGCAGTTCTTC. This chain connects TRBV6-1 to TRBJ2-1; 8 nucleotides line up with TRBD2. Germline CDR1 reads MNHNS; CDR2 reads SASEGT. This CDR3 has 15 amino acids. V gave up 2 bases and J gave up 6 bases; unmatched junction bases: 6.

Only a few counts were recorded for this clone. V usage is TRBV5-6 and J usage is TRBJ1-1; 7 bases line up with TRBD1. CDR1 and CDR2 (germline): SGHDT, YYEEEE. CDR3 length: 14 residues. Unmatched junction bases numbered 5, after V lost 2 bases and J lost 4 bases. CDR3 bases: TGTGCCAGCAGCTTAATCCCAGGGGGCACTGAAGCTTTCTTT. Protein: CASSLIPGGTEAFF. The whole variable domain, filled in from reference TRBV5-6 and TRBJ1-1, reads DAGVTQSPTHLIKTRGQQVTLRCSPKSGHDTVSWYQQALGQGPQFIFQYYEEEERQRGNFPDRFSGHQFPNYSSELNVNALLLGDSALYLCASSLIPGGTEAFFGQGTRLTVV.

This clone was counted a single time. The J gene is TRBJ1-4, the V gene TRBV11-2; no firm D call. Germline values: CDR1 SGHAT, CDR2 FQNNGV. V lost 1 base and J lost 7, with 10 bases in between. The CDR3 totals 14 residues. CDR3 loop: CASSLVSPREKLFF. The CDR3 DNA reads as TGTGCCAGCAGCTTAGTCTCCCCACGTGAAAAACTGTTTTTT.

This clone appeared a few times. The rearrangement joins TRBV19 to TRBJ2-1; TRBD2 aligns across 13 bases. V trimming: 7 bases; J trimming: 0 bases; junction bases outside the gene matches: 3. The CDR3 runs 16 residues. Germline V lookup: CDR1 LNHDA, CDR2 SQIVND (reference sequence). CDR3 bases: TGTGCCAGTACCCGGACTAGCGGGAGCTCCTACAATGAGCAGTTCTTC. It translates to CASTRTSGSSYNEQFF.

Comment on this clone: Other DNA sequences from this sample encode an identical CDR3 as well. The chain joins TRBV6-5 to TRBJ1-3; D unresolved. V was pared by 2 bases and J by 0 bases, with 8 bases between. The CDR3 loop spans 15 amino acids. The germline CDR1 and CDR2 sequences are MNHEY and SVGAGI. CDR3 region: CASSYSGSSGNTIYF. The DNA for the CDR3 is TGTGCCAGCAGTTACAGTGGAAGCTCTGGAAACACCATATATTTT.